The 11 T cell receptor beta chains in this list originate from one sample, sequenced in a study of long-term antiretroviral therapy in people with HIV. It was version v3.0 of the immunoSEQ assay that was run at survey level. Method: immunoSEQ multiplex PCR; TCRdb's copy keeps in-frame clones and lacks some. Of 29,000 or so clones in the sample, 90% to 95% are singletons; the top ten hold less than 3%. The sequencing here drew on unsorted PBMCs, taken more than 7.3 years after starting antiretroviral therapy. These receptor sequences come from a man between 45 and 60 years old with HIV.

V usage is TRBV14 and J usage is TRBJ2-5, with D tentatively TRBD2 (5 bases). The CDR3 is 15 amino acids. Trimming shortened V by 2 bases and J by 2 bases, and 12 bases separated the two germline ends. CDR1 SGHDN and CDR2 FVKESK come from the germline V gene. CDR3 in DNA: TGTGCCAGCAGCCAACGCGGACTTCGACAAGAGACCCAGTACTTC. It translates to CASSQRGLRQETQYF.

This sequence joins TRBV7-6 and TRBJ1-2; 7 bases are a match to TRBD1. The CDR3 is 16 amino acids. CDR1 is SGHVS, CDR2 FNYEAQ, per germline. The J segment lost 5 bases and the V segment lost 4 bases, leaving 13 bases of the junction unmatched. The CDR3: CASSSNVGGDLYGYTF. The DNA for the CDR3 is TGTGCCAGCAGCTCCAACGTAGGGGGCGATCTTTATGGCTACACCTTC.

V usage is TRBV30 and J usage is TRBJ2-7, with TRBD1 matching over 10 bases. Unmatched junction bases numbered 5, after V lost 4 bases and J lost 5 bases. CDR1 and CDR2 from the germline V gene are GTSNPN and SVGIG (reference sequence). The CDR3 length is 13 residues. CDR3 protein: CAWNSGTGDEQYF. The CDR3 region has the DNA TGTGCCTGGAACTCCGGGACAGGGGACGAGCAGTACTTC.

This chain links TRBV7-2 with TRBJ1-5; D ambiguous. The CDR3 consists of 15 residues. Per the germline V gene, CDR1 is SGHTA and CDR2 is FQGNSA. Trimming left V 5 bases short and J 3 bases short, with 14 bases between. The CDR3 loop reads CASSPVMGLNQPQHF. The CDR3 coding sequence is TGTGCCAGCAGCCCCGTTATGGGCCTCAATCAGCCCCAGCATTTT.

V gene TRBV6-5 combines with J gene TRBJ2-4, with TRBD2 identical over 10 bases. V was pared by 6 bases and J by 2 bases, with 4 bases of the junction left unmatched. The germline V gene encodes CDR1 MNHEY and CDR2 SVGAGI. This CDR3 contains 15 residues. CDR3 in amino acids: CASSASGGSKNIQYF. Written as DNA, the CDR3 is TGTGCCAGCAGCGCTAGCGGGGGTTCCAAAAACATTCAGTACTTC.

The chain joins TRBV7-9 to TRBJ1-5; no clear D gene. V shed 1 base and J shed 2 bases, with 15 bases lying between them. Per germline, CDR1 SEHNR and CDR2 FQNEAQ (reference sequence). The CDR3 is made up of 17 amino acids. The CDR3 here is CASSLGPDARGNQPQHF. The CDR3 DNA is TGTGCCAGCAGCTTAGGTCCCGACGCGAGGGGCAATCAGCCCCAGCATTTT.

This sequence joins TRBV14 and TRBJ2-3, with D perhaps matching TRBD2 (6 bases). CDR1 SGHDN and CDR2 FVKESK come from the germline V gene. The ends were cut back, 2 bases at V and 4 bases at J, with 13 bases in the middle. This CDR3 has 15 residues. Here the CDR3 reads CASSQRGLGADTQYF. The CDR3 bases are TGTGCCAGCAGCCAACGGGGACTTGGCGCAGATACGCAGTATTTT.

This chain joins TRBV5-4 and TRBJ2-1; D may be TRBD2 (6 bases). Germline V gene lookup returns CDR1 SGHNT and CDR2 YYREEE (reference sequence). Trimming cost V 0 bases and J 6 bases, with 13 bases left between them. This CDR3 spans 15 amino acids. The CDR3, as DNA: TGTGCCAGCAGCTTGGATCCGGGACTGTCCAATGAGCAGTTCTTC. As protein: CASSLDPGLSNEQFF.

The genes are TRBV27 and TRBJ2-3; 9 bases are shared with TRBD2. Losses at the gene ends were 3 bases for V and 1 base for J; bases not matched to a gene: 5. The CDR3 sequence is 16 residues long. Germline-derived CDR1 and CDR2 are MNHEY and SMNVEV (reference sequence). CDR3 residues: CASSFGLAGRTDTQYF. The CDR3, as DNA: TGTGCCAGCAGTTTTGGCCTAGCGGGGCGCACAGATACGCAGTATTTT.

V and J are TRBV19 and TRBJ2-5; 7 bases line up with TRBD2. Unmatched junction bases numbered 14, after V lost 3 bases and J lost 4 bases. The germline gives CDR1 LNHDA, CDR2 SQIVND (reference sequence). The CDR3 is 17 amino acids. CDR3 DNA: TGTGCCAGTAGTATGAGGTCGGTGAGCGGGGCGGGAGAGACCCAGTACTTC. As protein: CASSMRSVSGAGETQYF. The variable domain in full, completed from reference TRBV19 and TRBJ2-5, reads DGGITQSPKYLFRKEGQNVTLSCEQNLNHDAMYWYRQDPGQGLRLIYYSQIVNDFQKGDIAEGYSVSREKKESFPLTVTSAQKNPTAFYLCASSMRSVSGAGETQYFGPGTRLLVL.

V is TRBV30 and J is TRBJ2-1; D is perhaps TRBD2 (6 bases). V was shortened by 3 bases and J by 4 bases, with 22 bases between the two germline ends. The germline V gene has CDR1 GTSNPN and CDR2 SVGIG (reference sequence). The CDR3 is 17 amino acids. The chain's CDR3 is CAWSPMTRLVSYNEQFF. CDR3 DNA sequence: TGTGCCTGGAGCCCGATGACCCGACTAGTTTCGTACAATGAGCAGTTCTTC.